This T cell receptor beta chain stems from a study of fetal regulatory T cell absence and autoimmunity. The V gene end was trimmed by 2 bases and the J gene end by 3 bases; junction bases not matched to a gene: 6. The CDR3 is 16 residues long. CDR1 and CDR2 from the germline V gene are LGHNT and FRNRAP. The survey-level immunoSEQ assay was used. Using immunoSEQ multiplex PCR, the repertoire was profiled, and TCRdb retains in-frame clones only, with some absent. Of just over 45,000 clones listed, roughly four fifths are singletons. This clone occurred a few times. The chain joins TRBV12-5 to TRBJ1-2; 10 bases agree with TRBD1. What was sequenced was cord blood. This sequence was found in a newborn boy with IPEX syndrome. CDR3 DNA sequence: TGTGCTAGTGGTTTGCTTGACAGGGGGCGATACTATGGCTACACCTTC. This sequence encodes CASGLLDRGRYYGYTF.